This T cell receptor (beta chain) comes out of a study of cytomegalovirus exposure and HLA in healthy donors. Study details: Of several hundred genotyped donors, 81% grouped in the Caucasian-associated ancestry cluster.

The CDR3 contains 14 residues. V was shortened by 6 bases and J by 1 base, with 12 bases between the two germline ends. Germline V CDR1 and CDR2: SNHLY, FYNNEI. A multiplex PCR was run with 60 Vbeta primers and 13 Jbeta primers. The protocol was immunoSEQ multiplex PCR, while the TCRdb copy is restricted to in-frame clones and leaves out a portion. The profile shows 87,000 or so clones, 64% of them singletons. Healthy bone marrow donors made up the cohort. The TCR was taken from a man aged 55-75 years in good health and CMV-seronegative. The chain carries TRBV2 and TRBJ2-5, with D maybe TRBD2 (5 bases). Sequenced: PBMCs. The CDR3 here is CASRYNSGQETQYF. CDR3 in DNA: TGTGCCAGCAGGTACAACAGCGGCCAAGAGACCCAGTACTTC. Using reference TRBV2 and TRBJ2-5 for the parts outside the CDR3, the full variable domain is EPEVTQTPSHQVTQMGQEVILRCVPISNHLYFYWYRQILGQKVEFLVSFYNNEISEKSEIFDDQFSVERPDGSNFTLKIRSTKLEDSAMYFCASRYNSGQETQYFGPGTRLLVL.